The rows below give T cell receptor beta chains drawn from one sample of a study of blood T cell repertoires in COVID-19. Sequencing used immunoSEQ multiplex PCR; TCRdb keeps in-frame clones, though not all of them. Counted here are a few hundred thousand clones, more than 75% occurring once; the ten biggest clones make up 3% to 3.5%. Sequences were obtained from peripheral blood. These receptors came from a man aged 55 to 70 with acute or convalescent COVID-19. CDR3s include the opening cysteine and the closing phenylalanine or tryptophan. D genes are given only for firm matches. The size of a clone is reported for some rows only, either as once, few or many, or as a class for expanded clones.

CDR3nt: TGTGCCAGCAAAGGGGATAATGAAAAACTGTTTTTT; CDR3aa: CASKGDNEKLFF; j_gene: TRBJ1-4; d_gene: -; abundance: once; v_gene: TRBV7-6
CDR3nt: TGTGCCAGCAGTTTATCCCTAGCGGGGTCGAACACCGGGGAGCTGTTTTTT; CDR3aa: CASSLSLAGSNTGELFF; j_gene: TRBJ2-2; d_gene: TRBD2; abundance: -; v_gene: TRBV28
CDR3nt: TGTGCCAGCAGTTCCACCCTATACAATGAGCAGTTCTTC; CDR3aa: CASSSTLYNEQFF; j_gene: TRBJ2-1; d_gene: -; abundance: -; v_gene: TRBV12-3/TRBV12-4
CDR3nt: TGTGCCAGCAGCGGAAGCGGGAAAGCCTACAATGAGCAGTTCTTC; CDR3aa: CASSGSGKAYNEQFF; j_gene: TRBJ2-1; d_gene: TRBD2; abundance: -; v_gene: TRBV7-9
CDR3nt: TGTGCCAGCAGTGAAGCGAGGGGGGGCGAGCAGTACTTC; CDR3aa: CASSEARGGEQYF; j_gene: TRBJ2-7; d_gene: -; abundance: -; v_gene: TRBV6-1
CDR3nt: TGTGCCAGCAGCCAGGGACAGGGGCTTACCTACGAGCAGTACTTC; CDR3aa: CASSQGQGLTYEQYF; j_gene: TRBJ2-7; d_gene: TRBD1; abundance: -; v_gene: TRBV11-2
CDR3nt: TGCGCCAGCAGCTTGGCTTTTCCGGGACTAGCAGGGGAGACCCAGTACTTC; CDR3aa: CASSLAFPGLAGETQYF; j_gene: TRBJ2-5; d_gene: TRBD2; abundance: -; v_gene: TRBV5-1
CDR3nt: TGTGCCAGCAGGCGGGCAGGGGAGGGCACTGAAGCTTTCTTT; CDR3aa: CASRRAGEGTEAFF; j_gene: TRBJ1-1; d_gene: -; abundance: once; v_gene: TRBV9
CDR3nt: TGTGCCAGCAGCCCCGGGACTAGCGGGGCCCTTTGGGCAGATACGCAGTATTTT; CDR3aa: CASSPGTSGALWADTQYF; j_gene: TRBJ2-3; d_gene: TRBD2; abundance: -; v_gene: TRBV7-3
CDR3nt: TGCAGCGTTGAAGTGTACACAGGGGGAGGCTACACCTTC; CDR3aa: CSVEVYTGGGYTF; j_gene: TRBJ1-2; d_gene: TRBD1; abundance: -; v_gene: TRBV29-1
CDR3nt: TGTGCCAGCAGCTCAGGACCAGGGGAATTGAACACTGAAGCTTTCTTT; CDR3aa: CASSSGPGELNTEAFF; j_gene: TRBJ1-1; d_gene: -; abundance: -; v_gene: TRBV5-4
CDR3nt: TGTGCCAGCAGTGAACAAGCGACAGGGGGCAACACCGGGGAGCTGTTTTTT; CDR3aa: CASSEQATGGNTGELFF; j_gene: TRBJ2-2; d_gene: TRBD1; abundance: -; v_gene: TRBV2
CDR3nt: TGTGCCAGCAGCTCAGGGGGGAGGTCACCCCTCCACTTT; CDR3aa: CASSSGGRSPLHF; j_gene: TRBJ1-6; d_gene: TRBD1; abundance: -; v_gene: TRBV7-2
CDR3nt: TGCAGCGTTGAAATCCAGGGGAATGAGCAGTTCTTC; CDR3aa: CSVEIQGNEQFF; j_gene: TRBJ2-1; d_gene: -; abundance: -; v_gene: TRBV29-1
CDR3nt: TGTGCCAGCTCCGCGGGACAGATGTCGCGGAATTCACCCCTCCACTTT; CDR3aa: CASSAGQMSRNSPLHF; j_gene: TRBJ1-6; d_gene: TRBD1; abundance: -; v_gene: TRBV18
CDR3nt: TGTGCCAGCAGTTACGCGGGGGTACACGGGGATGAGCAGTTCTTC; CDR3aa: CASSYAGVHGDEQFF; j_gene: TRBJ2-1; d_gene: TRBD2; abundance: -; v_gene: TRBV6-5
CDR3nt: TGTGCCAGCTCAAAGCGGGACGGCGGTTCGACCTTC; CDR3aa: CASSKRDGGSTF; j_gene: TRBJ1-2; d_gene: -; abundance: -; v_gene: TRBV2
CDR3nt: TGTGCCAGCAGTTTGCTCACTGCGGAGACCCAGTACTTC; CDR3aa: CASSLLTAETQYF; j_gene: TRBJ2-5; d_gene: -; abundance: -; v_gene: TRBV12-3/TRBV12-4
CDR3nt: TGTGCCAGCAGGCGGACAGGGGGAAGGAATGAGCAGTTCTTC; CDR3aa: CASRRTGGRNEQFF; j_gene: TRBJ2-1; d_gene: TRBD1; abundance: -; v_gene: TRBV27
CDR3nt: TGCAGCGTGGGGGACAGGGGGCGCGGGGAAAAACTGTTTTTT; CDR3aa: CSVGDRGRGEKLFF; j_gene: TRBJ1-4; d_gene: TRBD1; abundance: -; v_gene: TRBV29-1
CDR3nt: TGTGCCAGCAGAATAAGGGGATGGGACAGGCAGAACACTGAAGCTTTCTTT; CDR3aa: CASRIRGWDRQNTEAFF; j_gene: TRBJ1-1; d_gene: TRBD1; abundance: few; v_gene: TRBV28
CDR3nt: TGTGCCAGCAGTCCAAGGACCGGGAGGAACACTGAAGCTTTCTTT; CDR3aa: CASSPRTGRNTEAFF; j_gene: TRBJ1-1; d_gene: -; abundance: -; v_gene: TRBV27
CDR3nt: TGTGCCAGCAGCTTAAACTCCAGGGACTATGGCTACACCTTC; CDR3aa: CASSLNSRDYGYTF; j_gene: TRBJ1-2; d_gene: -; abundance: -; v_gene: TRBV7-2
CDR3nt: TGTGCCAGCAGCCACCGGACAGGAGAAAACACCGGGGAGCTGTTTTTT; CDR3aa: CASSHRTGENTGELFF; j_gene: TRBJ2-2; d_gene: TRBD1; abundance: -; v_gene: TRBV7-2
CDR3nt: TGTGCCAGCACTCAGACAGGGGTTTCCTACGAGCAGTACTTC; CDR3aa: CASTQTGVSYEQYF; j_gene: TRBJ2-7; d_gene: TRBD1; abundance: -; v_gene: TRBV6-5
CDR3nt: TGTGCCAGCAGCCCCATGACAGGGGGCGCCGGGGAGCTGTTTTTT; CDR3aa: CASSPMTGGAGELFF; j_gene: TRBJ2-2; d_gene: TRBD1; abundance: -; v_gene: TRBV7-2
CDR3nt: TGTGCCAGCAGCCAGGGTACGACTAATGAAAAACTGTTTTTT; CDR3aa: CASSQGTTNEKLFF; j_gene: TRBJ1-4; d_gene: -; abundance: -; v_gene: TRBV7-9
CDR3nt: TGTGCCAGCGTTACAGGACAGGTTAATCAGCCCCAGCATTTT; CDR3aa: CASVTGQVNQPQHF; j_gene: TRBJ1-5; d_gene: TRBD1; abundance: -; v_gene: TRBV28
CDR3nt: TGTGCCAGCAGGCCCCAGGGCAGCACCTACAATGAGCAGTTCTTC; CDR3aa: CASRPQGSTYNEQFF; j_gene: TRBJ2-1; d_gene: -; abundance: -; v_gene: TRBV25-1
CDR3nt: TGCAGCACCTCGGCAGGGGCTAATTCACCCCTCCACTTT; CDR3aa: CSTSAGANSPLHF; j_gene: TRBJ1-6; d_gene: -; abundance: once; v_gene: TRBV29-1
CDR3nt: TGCGCCAGCAGTCAATATTTTCGGAGGGGGCGCCTCCACGAGCAGTACTTC; CDR3aa: CASSQYFRRGRLHEQYF; j_gene: TRBJ2-7; d_gene: -; abundance: -; v_gene: TRBV23-1
CDR3nt: TGTGCCAGCAGCCTGCAGGGGCTTCGGAACACCGGGGAGCTGTTTTTT; CDR3aa: CASSLQGLRNTGELFF; j_gene: TRBJ2-2; d_gene: -; abundance: -; v_gene: TRBV7-3
CDR3nt: TGCGCCAGCAGCCAAGATCGACTAGCGGGGGGGATCACAGATACGCAGTATTTT; CDR3aa: CASSQDRLAGGITDTQYF; j_gene: TRBJ2-3; d_gene: TRBD2; abundance: -; v_gene: TRBV4-1
CDR3nt: TGTGCCAGCAGCCAAGCAGGGGGCCCCTACGAGCAGTACTTC; CDR3aa: CASSQAGGPYEQYF; j_gene: TRBJ2-7; d_gene: TRBD1; abundance: -; v_gene: TRBV4-2
CDR3nt: TGCGCCAGCAGCTTGGCCGGCAGGAGCGGTGAAAAACTGTTTTTT; CDR3aa: CASSLAGRSGEKLFF; j_gene: TRBJ1-4; d_gene: -; abundance: -; v_gene: TRBV5-1
CDR3nt: TGCGCCAGCAGCCACGTAGGGGCTAGCGGGGGGGCCAAGAGGACAGATACGCAGTATTTT; CDR3aa: CASSHVGASGGAKRTDTQYF; j_gene: TRBJ2-3; d_gene: TRBD2; abundance: -; v_gene: TRBV4-1
CDR3nt: TGCGCCAGCAGCTTTCTCGGAGGGGTGGAGGAAAAACTGTTTTTT; CDR3aa: CASSFLGGVEEKLFF; j_gene: TRBJ1-4; d_gene: -; abundance: -; v_gene: TRBV5-1